The 27 T cell receptor beta chains below all came from one sample that was sequenced in a study of blood T cell repertoires in COVID-19. Measured with immunoSEQ multiplex PCR; TCRdb has only the in-frame clones, and not every one. The sample has more than 350,000 clones; about 86% are singletons. What was sequenced was PBMCs or T cells enriched from blood (not recorded which). These receptor sequences come from a woman aged 45-65 years who had recovered from COVID-19.

J is TRBJ2-2 and V is TRBV4-1; no definite D call. V lost 1 base to trimming and J lost 2 bases, with 5 bases between them. Germline assignment: CDR1 MGHRA and CDR2 YSYEKL. The CDR3 consists of 14 residues. The CDR3 DNA reads TGCGCCAGCAGCCAAGGACTTAACACCGGGGAGCTGTTTTTT. Translating it yields CASSQGLNTGELFF.

The CDR3 here is CASSQGAGGPASTDTQYF. CDR3 in DNA: TGCGCCAGCAGCCAAGGTGCGGGGGGCCCTGCTAGCACAGATACGCAGTATTTT. This chain joins TRBV4-1 and TRBJ2-3; 8 bases agree with TRBD2. Germline V CDR1 and CDR2: MGHRA, YSYEKL. Trimming removed 1 base from V and 0 bases from J; junction bases left unmatched: 9. The CDR3 totals 18 residues.

The genes are TRBV14 and TRBJ2-7, with D possibly being TRBD1 (6 bases). Per the germline V gene, CDR1 is SGHDN and CDR2 is FVKESK. CDR3 length equals 15 residues. V lost 1 base and J 2 bases, leaving 12 bases between the germline ends. This CDR3 reads CASSQAGRGTYEQYF. In DNA form, the CDR3 reads TGTGCCAGCAGCCAAGCAGGCAGGGGTACCTACGAGCAGTACTTC.

The chain recombines TRBV2 with TRBJ2-1; possibly TRBD2 for D (6 bases). This CDR3 has 17 amino acids. The V and J ends lost 5 bases and 0 bases respectively, with 17 bases between them. Germline V gives CDR1 SNHLY, CDR2 FYNNEI. Written as DNA, the CDR3 is TGTGCCAGCAGTTTATTAGCGGAGACGAGCTCCTACAATGAGCAGTTCTTC. It yields the protein CASSLLAETSSYNEQFF.

The gene calls are TRBV10-3 and TRBJ1-1, with a tentative D call TRBD1 (5 bases). The germline V gene encodes CDR1 ENHRY and CDR2 SYGVKD. The CDR3 contains 12 residues. V lost 10 bases, J lost 5 bases, and 14 bases lay in between. CDR3 DNA sequence: TGTGCCAGCGGGGGACGGAAGACTGAAGCTTTCTTT. Its protein is CASGGRKTEAFF.

The rearrangement links TRBV18 to TRBJ2-3; no clear D. V lost 6 bases and J lost 0, with 4 bases in between. Germline loops: CDR1 KGHSH, CDR2 LQKENI. The length of the CDR3 is 12 residues. The CDR3 DNA follows: TGTGCCAGCTCGACTAGCACAGATACGCAGTATTTT. Protein product: CASSTSTDTQYF.

This chain uses TRBV5-1 with TRBJ1-1; TRBD1 matches 12 bases. Germline V CDR1 and CDR2: SGHRS, YFSETQ. CDR3 length: 15 amino acids. V trimming: 3 bases; J trimming: 5 bases; junction bases outside the gene matches: 5. The CDR3 DNA reads TGCGCCAGCAGCTCGGGACAGGGGGCGAGGACTGAAGCTTTCTTT. Residues: CASSSGQGARTEAFF.

The chain carries TRBV18 and TRBJ1-4; D is unresolved. V gave up 2 bases and J gave up 5 bases, with 12 bases separating them. The CDR3 spans 15 residues. From germline, CDR1 is KGHSH and CDR2 LQKENI. In DNA, the CDR3 is TGTGCCAGCTCACCATCAGCGGTAGAGAATGAAAAACTGTTTTTT. Protein: CASSPSAVENEKLFF.

This clone was recorded a few times. The chain couples TRBV7-9 to TRBJ2-1, with 9 bases lining up with TRBD2. Germline V CDR1 and CDR2: SEHNR, FQNEAQ (reference sequence). The CDR3 consists of 15 residues. Unmatched junction bases numbered 7, after V lost 1 base and J lost 9 bases. CDR3 in DNA: TGTGCCAGCAGCTTAGGCGGGGGGGAAGTAGGTGAGCAGTTCTTC. Encoded protein: CASSLGGGEVGEQFF.

The chain links TRBV5-1 to TRBJ1-1; D may be TRBD1 (5 bases). CDR3 length: 15 residues. V dropped 4 bases and J dropped 4 bases, with 17 bases sitting between them. Germline CDR1 reads SGHRS; CDR2 reads YFSETQ. The CDR3 nucleotides read TGCGCCAGCAGCGGGGCCTGGGGTTCACGCACTGAAGCTTTCTTT. It yields the protein CASSGAWGSRTEAFF.

The chain links TRBV6-2 or TRBV6-3 to TRBJ1-1, with D unclear. V lost 3 bases and J 5 bases, leaving 7 bases between the germline ends. Looked up from germline, CDR1 is MNHEY and CDR2 is SVGEGT. The CDR3 has 12 amino acids. The CDR3 coding sequence is TGTGCCAGCAGTTATGGACTGACTGAAGCTTTCTTT. It yields the protein CASSYGLTEAFF.

CDR3 sequence (DNA): TGTGCCAGCAGCCATAGGGACAGTATCTCCGGGGAGCTGTTTTTT. It codes for CASSHRDSISGELFF. The J gene is TRBJ2-2, the V gene TRBV3-1 (or the pseudogene TRBV3-2); TRBD1 agrees at 7 bases. J gave up 6 bases and V 3 bases, and 7 bases lay outside the gene matches. In germline, CDR1 is LGHDT, CDR2 YNNKEL (reference sequence). The CDR3 extends over 15 amino acids.

The chain recombines TRBV14 with TRBJ1-2, with 7 bases that match TRBD1. The CDR3 spans 14 residues. J lost 7 bases, V lost 2 bases, and 7 bases had no gene match. CDR1 and CDR2 from the germline V gene are SGHDN and FVKESK. CDR3 sequence: CASSQLARGAGYTF. The CDR3, as DNA: TGTGCCAGCAGCCAACTTGCCAGGGGGGCTGGCTACACCTTC.

This chain's CDR3 is CATGQGAMVGYTF. CDR3 nucleotides: TGTGCCACCGGGCAAGGGGCAATGGTGGGCTACACCTTC. The chain uses TRBV6-5 and TRBJ1-2; tentatively, D is TRBD1 (5 bases). CDR1 and CDR2 (germline): MNHEY, SVGAGI. The CDR3 spans 13 residues. The germline V and J ends were trimmed by 10 bases and 8 bases, with 20 bases remaining between them.

The chain carries TRBV12-5 and TRBJ1-1; no clear D gene. V lost 7 bases and J 0 bases, leaving 9 bases between the germline ends. Germline CDR1 and CDR2: LGHNT and FRNRAP. The CDR3 extends over 13 amino acids. This CDR3 is CASAQAMNTEAFF. The CDR3 DNA follows: TGTGCTAGTGCCCAGGCTATGAACACTGAAGCTTTCTTT.

The genes are TRBV30 and TRBJ1-5; possible D gene TRBD1, 6 bases. The CDR3 has 16 amino acids. Germline CDR1 GTSNPN, CDR2 SVGIG (reference sequence). Trimming took 0 bases from V and 2 from J, leaving 14 bases between them. CDR3 sequence: CAWSVIGGGGNQPQHF. The CDR3 region has the DNA TGTGCCTGGAGTGTAATAGGGGGTGGTGGCAATCAGCCCCAGCATTTT.

Comments on this clone: At one boundary the junction diverges from the germline segment, which might be a read error. This chain links TRBV19 with TRBJ1-4; no clear D gene. Germline CDR1 and CDR2: LNHDA and SQIVND (reference sequence). The CDR3 covers 13 residues. The CDR3 region has the DNA TGTGCCACAAGTAGACAAACTTATGAAAAACTGTTTTTT. This sequence encodes CATSRQTYEKLFF.

V gene TRBV19 combines with J gene TRBJ1-1, with D maybe TRBD1 (5 bases). The CDR3 is 12 residues long. Germline CDR1 is LNHDA and CDR2 is SQIVND (reference sequence). Between the trimmed V and J ends, which lost 5 bases and 2 bases, there was a span of 6 bases. In DNA, the CDR3 is TGTGCCAGTAGTTGGGGCAACACTGAAGCTTTCTTT. Translating it yields CASSWGNTEAFF.

V usage is TRBV6-1 and J usage is TRBJ1-3, with TRBD1 matching over 8 bases. The CDR3 runs to 17 residues. Trimming removed 4 bases from V and 0 bases from J; junction bases left unmatched: 8. Per the germline V gene, CDR1 is MNHNS and CDR2 is SASEGT. The CDR3 here is CASSGRWTGNSGNTIYF. CDR3 sequence (DNA): TGTGCCAGCAGTGGCCGGTGGACAGGGAACTCTGGAAACACCATATATTTT.

The rearrangement joins TRBV28 to TRBJ1-5; maybe TRBD1 (6 bases). The CDR3 has 15 amino acids. Germline CDR1 is MDHEN and CDR2 is SYDVKM. V was cut by 3 bases and J by 0 bases, with 9 bases left in between. CDR3 in DNA: TGTGCCAGCAGTTTCTACAGGGATAGCAATCAGCCCCAGCATTTT. Translation gives CASSFYRDSNQPQHF.

This chain joins TRBV6-4 and TRBJ2-3, with unresolved D. Trimming shortened V by 10 bases and J by 2 bases, and 22 bases separated the two germline ends. Per the germline V gene, CDR1 is MRHNA and CDR2 is SNTAGT. The length of the CDR3 is 16 residues. CDR3 in amino acids: CATSPNTNVPTDTQYF. CDR3 in DNA: TGTGCCACCTCGCCCAACACGAACGTCCCCACAGATACGCAGTATTTT.

J is TRBJ1-5 and V is TRBV28; D gene uncertain. The germline V gene encodes CDR1 MDHEN and CDR2 SYDVKM. V was pared by 2 bases and J by 0 bases, with 8 bases between. CDR3 length: 15 amino acids. The CDR3 DNA sequence: TGTGCCAGCAGTTTAAGCGTCTATAGCAATCAGCCCCAGCATTTT. Its translation: CASSLSVYSNQPQHF. Together with reference TRBV28 and TRBJ1-5, the CDR3 gives the full variable domain: DVKVTQSSRYLVKRTGEKVFLECVQDMDHENMFWYRQDPGLGLRLIYFSYDVKMKEKGDIPEGYSVSREKKERFSLILESASTNQTSMYLCASSLSVYSNQPQHFGDGTRLSIL.

The count of this clone is one. The J gene is TRBJ1-1, the V gene TRBV11-1, with D possibly matching TRBD1 (6 bases). The germline V gene encodes CDR1 SGHAT and CDR2 FQDESV (reference sequence). V gave up 5 bases and J gave up 1 base, with 8 bases separating them. The CDR3 covers 13 residues. CDR3 residues: CASSRTENTEAFF. The CDR3 DNA is TGTGCCAGCAGCAGGACAGAGAACACTGAAGCTTTCTTT.

The chain has TRBV11-2 and TRBJ1-2; no firm D call. This CDR3 is 13 amino acids long. Germline CDR1 reads SGHAT; CDR2 reads FQNNGV. V gave up 2 bases and J gave up 1 base, with 5 bases separating them. CDR3 residues: CASSLSDNYGYTF. The CDR3 DNA is TGTGCCAGCAGCTTATCAGATAACTATGGCTACACCTTC.

The CDR3 is CASNLQGGLTGELFF. CDR3 bases: TGTGCCAGCAACCTACAGGGGGGTCTCACCGGGGAGCTGTTTTTT. The chain uses TRBV9 and TRBJ2-2; 8 nucleotides agree with TRBD1. Germline lookup yields CDR1 SGDLS and CDR2 YYNGEE. The V segment lost 6 bases and the J segment 4 bases; nucleotides outside the gene matches: 8. This CDR3 comprises 15 residues.

This CDR3 reads CASSQGGLAAFF. The CDR3 DNA reads as TGTGCCAGCAGCCAAGGAGGGCTGGCAGCTTTCTTT. The gene calls are TRBV3-1 (or the pseudogene TRBV3-2) and TRBJ1-1; D remains unclear. CDR1 and CDR2 from the germline V gene are LGHDT and YNNKEL (reference sequence). This CDR3 is 12 amino acids long. The germline V and J ends were trimmed by 1 base and 10 bases, with 10 bases remaining between them.

This clone showed up just a few times. The chain has TRBV5-5 and TRBJ2-2; TRBD1 matches 7 bases. Germline V CDR1 and CDR2: SGHKS, YYEKEE (reference sequence). Trimming at V came to 2 bases and at J to 6 bases, leaving 10 bases not matched to a gene. This CDR3 has 16 amino acids. CDR3 residues: CASSLRQGPFAGELFF. DNA for the CDR3: TGTGCCAGCAGCTTAAGACAGGGCCCCTTTGCCGGGGAGCTGTTTTTT.